The rows below give T cell receptor beta chains drawn from one sample of a study of blood T cell repertoires in COVID-19. Sequencing used immunoSEQ multiplex PCR; TCRdb keeps in-frame clones, though not all of them. This sample has around 140,000 clones, with around 72% found just once. Sequenced material: peripheral blood. The receptors shown here come from a woman in her sixties or seventies with acute or convalescent COVID-19. Both conserved end residues are part of each CDR3. A D gene is named only where the DNA matches it firmly. Expanded clones get a size class; other rows say once, few or many, or leave the size out.

CDR3 length | J gene | V gene | clone size | D gene | CDR3 DNA | CDR3 protein
17 | TRBJ2-2 | TRBV27 | NA | TRBD2 | TGTGCCAGCAGTTTATGGACTAGCGGGTTTGCCACCGGGGAGCTGTTTTTT | CASSLWTSGFATGELFF
16 | TRBJ2-5 | TRBV7-8 | NA | NA | TGTGCCAGCAGCTTACGGGCGTCGGGGTACCAAGAGACCCAGTACTTC | CASSLRASGYQETQYF
18 | TRBJ2-2 | TRBV4-2 | NA | TRBD2 | TGTGCCAGCAGCCACGGACTAGCGGGTTACCCGAACACCGGGGAGCTGTTTTTT | CASSHGLAGYPNTGELFF
15 | TRBJ2-2 | TRBV4-2 | NA | NA | TGTGCCAGCAGCCAAGAAAATCCGCGAACCGGGGAGCTGTTTTTT | CASSQENPRTGELFF
15 | TRBJ2-2 | TRBV19 | few | TRBD1 | TGTGCCAGTAGTGGGACAGGAGACTTCACCGGGGAGCTGTTTTTT | CASSGTGDFTGELFF
18 | TRBJ2-6 | TRBV6-1 | once | NA | TGTGCCAGCAGTGAGGTTGGGTCACGGGGCTCTGGGGCCAACGTCCTGACTTTC | CASSEVGSRGSGANVLTF
18 | TRBJ1-5 | TRBV19 | NA | TRBD1 | TGTGCCAGTAGTATAGTAATTTGGACAGGAGTTAGCAATCAGCCCCAGCATTTT | CASSIVIWTGVSNQPQHF
16 | TRBJ2-1 | TRBV19 | NA | TRBD1 | TGTGCCAGTACCAATAACCCAGGGACAGGCGGCAATGAGCAGTTCTTC | CASTNNPGTGGNEQFF
15 | TRBJ2-1 | TRBV10-3 | NA | TRBD2 | TGTGCCATCAGGGGGACTAGCGGGATTTACAATGAGCAGTTCTTC | CAIRGTSGIYNEQFF
19 | TRBJ2-1 | TRBV15 | NA | TRBD2 | TGTGCCACCAGCACCCCCCGAGGGACTAGCGGAAGCTCCTACAATGAGCAGTTCTTC | CATSTPRGTSGSSYNEQFF
16 | TRBJ2-3 | TRBV9 | NA | TRBD1 | TGTGCCAGCAGCGAGAGACAGGGGGAAATCTCAGATACGCAGTATTTT | CASSERQGEISDTQYF
12 | TRBJ2-7 | TRBV27 | NA | TRBD2 | TGTGCCAGTTCTAGCGGGGGCTACGAGCAGTACTTC | CASSSGGYEQYF
15 | TRBJ2-3 | TRBV5-1 | few | TRBD2 | TGCGCCAGCAGCTTGGCGGTAGCGGGATCAGATACGCAGTATTTT | CASSLAVAGSDTQYF
16 | TRBJ2-3 | TRBV11-2 | few | TRBD1 | TGTGCCAGCAGCTCTAGCACCAGGGGGAGCACAGATACGCAGTATTTT | CASSSSTRGSTDTQYF
18 | TRBJ2-6 | TRBV19 | NA | TRBD2 | TGTGCCAGTAGGACGCTACTAGCGGGAGTATCTGGGGCCAACGTCCTGACTTTC | CASRTLLAGVSGANVLTF
11 | TRBJ2-7 | TRBV20-1 | NA | NA | TGCAGTGCTACGGGGATCTACGAGCAGTACTTC | CSATGIYEQYF